Each of the 26 T cell receptor beta chains below was sequenced from the same sample in a study of OX40 agonist ivuxolimab in advanced cancers. Repertoires were generated with immunoSEQ multiplex PCR, while TCRdb's copy carries only in-frame clones and drops some. The sample lists 83,000 or so clones, roughly 80% occurring once. Sequences were derived from CD4+ or CD8+ T cells sorted from blood, sampled in a trial of the OX40 agonist ivuxolimab. These receptors all come from an adult with an advanced solid tumor such as melanoma, head and neck, liver or kidney cancer.

V is TRBV18 and J is TRBJ2-2; D remains ambiguous. The CDR3 contains 15 residues. Germline V lookup: CDR1 KGHSH, CDR2 LQKENI. V was pared by 3 bases and J by 1 base, with 9 bases between. The CDR3 DNA reads TGTGCCAGCTCACCTTACTGGGAGAACACCGGGGAGCTGTTTTTT. This codes for CASSPYWENTGELFF.

The chain uses TRBV28 and TRBJ1-1, with 8 positions matching TRBD1. Germline V gene sequence: CDR1 MDHEN, CDR2 SYDVKM. There are 15 residues in the CDR3. V dropped 5 bases and J dropped 1; count of bases not matched to a gene: 6. CDR3 region: CASSAPGTGNTEAFF. For the CDR3, the DNA is TGTGCCAGCAGTGCCCCCGGGACAGGGAACACTGAAGCTTTCTTT.

This clone was picked up one time. The chain joins TRBV28 to TRBJ2-7; D perhaps matches TRBD1 (6 bases). CDR1 and CDR2 (germline): MDHEN, SYDVKM. CDR3 length equals 13 residues. With 8 bases removed from V and 3 bases from J, the gap between germline ends came to 14 bases. The CDR3 spells CASRLGTNYEQYF. In DNA form, the CDR3 reads TGTGCCAGCCGACTGGGGACAAACTACGAGCAGTACTTC. The whole variable domain, remainder taken from reference TRBV28 and TRBJ2-7, is DVKVTQSSRYLVKRTGEKVFLECVQDMDHENMFWYRQDPGLGLRLIYFSYDVKMKEKGDIPEGYSVSREKKERFSLILESASTNQTSMYLCASRLGTNYEQYFGPGTRLTVT.

The rearrangement uses TRBV4-1 and TRBJ2-1; no definite D call. This CDR3 spans 16 amino acids. V lost 6 bases to trimming and J lost 0 bases, with 15 bases between them. The germline gives CDR1 MGHRA, CDR2 YSYEKL. The CDR3 DNA is TGCGCCAGCAGAAGTACAACGGCCCTCTCCTACAATGAGCAGTTCTTC. It translates to CASRSTTALSYNEQFF.

The chain couples TRBV20-1 to TRBJ2-1; 10 nucleotides match TRBD2. This CDR3 is 9 amino acids long. Germline values: CDR1 DFQATT, CDR2 SNEGSKA (reference sequence). The V and J ends lost 7 bases and 14 bases, in that order; junction bases with no gene match: 2. The CDR3 reads CSEGTSEFF. CDR3 nucleotide sequence: TGCAGTGAGGGGACTAGCGAGTTCTTC.

The J gene is TRBJ2-1, the V gene TRBV5-4, with 9 bases identical to TRBD2. CDR1 and CDR2 (germline): SGHNT, YYREEE (reference sequence). The V and J ends lost 1 base and 2 bases, in that order; junction bases with no gene match: 7. The CDR3 has 17 amino acids. CDR3 nucleotide sequence: TGTGCCAGCAGCTTGAAAAGGGGGACTAGCCCCTACAATGAGCAGTTCTTC. The encoded protein is CASSLKRGTSPYNEQFF.

A note on this clone: The same CDR3 also results from other DNA sequences found in this sample. The rearrangement uses TRBV10-3 and TRBJ1-5; 10 bases are shared with TRBD1. The CDR3 loop spans 16 amino acids. Germline CDR1 and CDR2: ENHRY and SYGVKD. V shed 2 bases, J shed 7 bases, and the junction held 8 bases outside the gene matches. The chain's CDR3 is CAISESRQGAGQPQHF. CDR3 sequence (DNA): TGTGCCATCAGTGAGAGCCGACAGGGGGCAGGACAGCCCCAGCATTTT.

V gene TRBV19 combines with J gene TRBJ2-1; D perhaps matches TRBD1 (6 bases). V gave up 1 base and J gave up 6 bases, with 10 bases separating them. The CDR3 extends over 14 amino acids. The germline V gene has CDR1 LNHDA and CDR2 SQIVND (reference sequence). The CDR3 coding sequence is TGTGCCAGTAGTATAGGCTACAGGGCCAATGAGCAGTTCTTC. It translates to CASSIGYRANEQFF.

The V and J genes are TRBV6-6 and TRBJ1-2, with 9 positions matching TRBD1. With 2 bases clipped from V and 6 bases from J, the junction kept 1 base outside the gene matches. The CDR3 loop spans 13 amino acids. Germline loops: CDR1 MNHNY, CDR2 SVGAGI (reference sequence). The CDR3 nucleotides read TGTGCCAGCAGTTACCGGACAGGGGATGGCTACACCTTC. Its translation is CASSYRTGDGYTF.

The rearrangement joins TRBV28 to TRBJ1-2; D unresolved. The germline V gene has CDR1 MDHEN and CDR2 SYDVKM. Trimming took off 2 bases at V and 8 bases at J, with 18 bases between the two ends. The CDR3 contains 15 residues. The CDR3 region has the DNA TGTGCCAGCAGTTTAACTGCCAGACCTGGAGAAGGCTACACCTTC. Translated, it gives CASSLTARPGEGYTF.

J is TRBJ1-4 and V is TRBV7-4; weak D call: TRBD1 (5 bases). Germline CDR1 SGHVT, CDR2 SQSDAQ. Trimming left V 4 bases short and J 0 bases short, with 18 bases between. The CDR3 extends over 18 amino acids. The CDR3 here is CASSSSRQNHATNEKLFF. The CDR3 DNA sequence: TGTGCCAGCAGCTCATCTCGACAGAACCATGCAACTAATGAAAAACTGTTTTTT.

The rearrangement joins TRBV28 to TRBJ2-7; a possible D gene is TRBD2 (6 bases). The CDR3 contains 14 residues. Trimming left V 6 bases short and J 1 base short, with 13 bases between. Germline V gene data show CDR1 as MDHEN and CDR2 as SYDVKM. CDR3 nucleotide sequence: TGTGCCAGCAGCTTGGGGACTGAGTCCTACGAGCAGTACTTC. Protein: CASSLGTESYEQYF.

The chain carries TRBV28 and TRBJ1-2; D ambiguous. The CDR3 totals 11 residues. Trimming left V 10 bases short and J 1 base short, with 7 bases between. Germline V lookup: CDR1 MDHEN, CDR2 SYDVKM. The CDR3 region is CATQDNYGYTF. CDR3 nucleotide sequence: TGTGCCACTCAAGATAACTATGGCTACACCTTC.

The chain carries TRBV15 and TRBJ1-2; D is unresolved. V was shortened by 0 bases and J by 4 bases, with 15 bases between the two germline ends. CDR1 LNHNV and CDR2 YYDKDF come from the germline V gene (reference sequence). This CDR3 is 16 amino acids long. This chain's CDR3 is CATSRDGPGAGYGYTF. The CDR3 region has the DNA TGTGCCACCAGCAGAGATGGGCCGGGAGCCGGCTATGGCTACACCTTC.

This clone turned up a few times. The CDR3, as DNA: TGCGCCAGCAGCCCCCCGGGGGCCCCCTACGAGCAGTACTTC. Protein product: CASSPPGAPYEQYF. V is TRBV4-3 and J is TRBJ2-7; D tentatively reads TRBD1 or TRBD2 (6 bases each). The CDR3 is made up of 14 amino acids. Germline V lookup: CDR1 LGHNA, CDR2 YSLEER. With 4 bases removed from V and 2 bases from J, the gap between germline ends came to 12 bases.

This clone was seen a handful of times. The rearrangement uses TRBV27 and TRBJ1-5; D is uncertain. Deletions cut 3 bases from V and 2 bases from J, with 11 bases between. The CDR3 contains 15 residues. CDR1 and CDR2 (germline): MNHEY, SMNVEV (reference sequence). The CDR3 DNA reads TGTGCCAGCAGTTTTTCTGAGAGGGGCAATCAGCCCCAGCATTTT. As protein: CASSFSERGNQPQHF.

V usage is TRBV5-4 and J usage is TRBJ2-7, with TRBD1 matching over 7 bases. The CDR3 is 14 amino acids. In germline, CDR1 is SGHNT, CDR2 YYREEE (reference sequence). V lost 4 bases to trimming and J lost 0 bases; unmatched junction nucleotides: 4. The CDR3 DNA reads TGTGCCAGCAGCACCGGGACAGCCTCCTACGAGCAGTACTTC. Amino acid sequence: CASSTGTASYEQYF.

The chain recombines TRBV6-6 with TRBJ2-2; D might be TRBD1 or TRBD2, each matching 5 bases. Per germline, CDR1 MNHNY and CDR2 SVGAGI (reference sequence). There are 15 residues in the CDR3. Between the trimmed V and J ends, which lost 5 bases and 6 bases, there was a span of 16 bases. The chain's CDR3 is CASSPGRFGAGELFF. The CDR3 DNA is TGTGCCAGCAGTCCGGGGCGCTTCGGGGCCGGGGAGCTGTTTTTT.

This rearrangement joins TRBV27 to TRBJ2-7; TRBD2 aligns across 9 bases. CDR3 length: 15 residues. The V and J ends lost 6 bases and 2 bases, in that order; junction bases with no gene match: 8. CDR1 and CDR2 (germline): MNHEY, SMNVEV (reference sequence). The CDR3 coding sequence is TGTGCCAGCAGATCCCCGGGACTAGCTCCCTACGAGCAGTACTTC. This encodes CASRSPGLAPYEQYF.

The V gene is TRBV29-1, the J gene TRBJ2-5; D not resolved. Matching the DNA end better, TRBJ2-7 makes the J call doubtful. Germline V gene lookup returns CDR1 SQVTM and CDR2 ANQGSEA. The CDR3 is made up of 14 amino acids. CDR3 in DNA: TGCAGCGTTGTCGGGTGGGCTTCCCCGGACGAGCAGTACTTC. This codes for CSVVGWASPDEQYF.

This clone was detected once. The chain carries TRBV5-6 and TRBJ2-7; D uncertain. The CDR3 spans 15 residues. Trimming removed 1 base at V and 1 base at J, with 12 bases between. CDR1 is SGHDT and CDR2 is YYEEEE in the germline V gene. CDR3 DNA sequence: TGTGCCAGCAGCTTGATCGAGCAGAGGTCCTACGAGCAGTACTTC. Residues: CASSLIEQRSYEQYF.

The chain is built from TRBV30 and TRBJ2-6; 8 bases line up with TRBD2. The CDR3 runs to 16 residues. Trimming cost V 5 bases and J 2 bases; bases outside gene matches: 8. CDR1 is GTSNPN, CDR2 SVGIG, per germline (reference sequence). The CDR3 spells CAWDPGGGAGANVLTF. CDR3 bases: TGTGCCTGGGATCCCGGGGGGGGAGCTGGGGCCAACGTCCTGACTTTC.

The chain uses TRBV27 and TRBJ2-7; D might be TRBD1 (6 bases). Germline assignment: CDR1 MNHEY and CDR2 SMNVEV (reference sequence). The CDR3 length is 14 residues. Trimming cost V 5 bases and J 6 bases, with 17 bases left between them. The CDR3 nucleotides are TGTGCCAGCAGTCAAAACAGGGAAGTGGGCGAGCAGTACTTC. Translating gives CASSQNREVGEQYF.

This chain connects TRBV10-2 to TRBJ2-7; D is perhaps TRBD2 (5 bases). The germline CDR1 and CDR2 sequences are WSHSY and SAAADI. The CDR3 covers 13 residues. Deletions cut 2 bases from V and 2 bases from J, with 7 bases between. CDR3 amino acids: CASSEGEPYEQYF. DNA for the CDR3: TGCGCCAGCAGTGAGGGGGAGCCCTACGAGCAGTACTTC.

This clone was detected a few times. The J gene is TRBJ1-5, the V gene TRBV4-1; 7 bases align to TRBD1. V shed 4 bases and J 1 base; nucleotides not matched to a gene: 4. Germline assignment: CDR1 MGHRA and CDR2 YSYEKL. CDR3 size: 15 residues. The CDR3 DNA sequence: TGCGCCAGCAGCCTAAGGACAGGAAGCAATCAGCCCCAGCATTTT. Protein product: CASSLRTGSNQPQHF.

This sequence joins TRBV6-5 and TRBJ2-5; the D gene is possibly TRBD1 (5 bases). Germline loops: CDR1 MNHEY, CDR2 SVGAGI. The CDR3 contains 13 residues. Trimming took 0 bases from V and 9 from J, leaving 11 bases between them. The DNA for the CDR3 is TGTGCCAGCAGTTACTCGACGTTAGGGGCCCAGTACTTC. Translated: CASSYSTLGAQYF.